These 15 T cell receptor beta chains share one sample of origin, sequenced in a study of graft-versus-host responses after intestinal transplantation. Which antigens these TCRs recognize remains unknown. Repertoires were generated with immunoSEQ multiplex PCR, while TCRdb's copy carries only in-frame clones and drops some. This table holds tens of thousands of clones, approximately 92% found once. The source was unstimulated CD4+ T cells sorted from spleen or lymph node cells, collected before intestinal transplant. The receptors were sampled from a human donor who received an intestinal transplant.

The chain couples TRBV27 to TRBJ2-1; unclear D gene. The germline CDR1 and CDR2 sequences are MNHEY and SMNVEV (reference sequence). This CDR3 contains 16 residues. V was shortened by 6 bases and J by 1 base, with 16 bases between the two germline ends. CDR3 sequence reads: CASSLRTITSYNEQFF. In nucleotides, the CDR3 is TGTGCCAGCAGCCTCAGGACCATCACGTCCTACAATGAGCAGTTCTTC.

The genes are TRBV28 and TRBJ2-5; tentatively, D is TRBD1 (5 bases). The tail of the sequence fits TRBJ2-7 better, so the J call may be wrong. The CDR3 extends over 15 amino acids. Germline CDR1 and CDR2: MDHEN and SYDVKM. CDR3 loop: CASSLWGRSSYEQYF. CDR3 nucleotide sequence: TGTGCCAGCAGCCTCTGGGGCCGTAGCTCCTACGAGCAGTACTTC.

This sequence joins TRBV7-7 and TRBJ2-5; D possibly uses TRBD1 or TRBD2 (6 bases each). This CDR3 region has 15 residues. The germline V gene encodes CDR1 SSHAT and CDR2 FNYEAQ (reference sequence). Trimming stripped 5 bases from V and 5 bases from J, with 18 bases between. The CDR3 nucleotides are TGTGCCAGCAGCCGTAGGTTGGGGGGCAGGGAGACCCAGTACTTC. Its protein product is CASSRRLGGRETQYF. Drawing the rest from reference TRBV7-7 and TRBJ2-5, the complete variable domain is GAGVSQSPRYKVTKRGQDVTLRCDPISSHATLYWYQQALGQGPEFLTYFNYEAQPDKSGLPSDRFSAERPEGSISTLTIQRTEQRDSAMYRCASSRRLGGRETQYFGPGTRLLVL.

The CDR3 is CAAASAISYEQYF. The CDR3 region has the DNA TGCGCCGCCGCATCCGCAATCTCCTACGAGCAGTACTTC. This chain joins TRBV4-1 and TRBJ2-7, with no clear D. The CDR3 runs to 13 residues. Germline CDR1 reads MGHRA; CDR2 reads YSYEKL. Trimming stripped 11 bases from V and 0 bases from J, with 14 bases between.

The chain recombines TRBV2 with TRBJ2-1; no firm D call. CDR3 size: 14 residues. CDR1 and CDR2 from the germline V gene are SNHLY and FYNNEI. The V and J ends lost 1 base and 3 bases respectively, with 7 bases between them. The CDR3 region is CASSEDRSYNEQFF. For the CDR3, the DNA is TGTGCCAGCAGTGAAGACCGAAGCTACAATGAGCAGTTCTTC. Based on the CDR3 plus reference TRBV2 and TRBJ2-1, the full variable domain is EPEVTQTPSHQVTQMGQEVILRCVPISNHLYFYWYRQILGQKVEFLVSFYNNEISEKSEIFDDQFSVERPDGSNFTLKIRSTKLEDSAMYFCASSEDRSYNEQFFGPGTRLTVL.

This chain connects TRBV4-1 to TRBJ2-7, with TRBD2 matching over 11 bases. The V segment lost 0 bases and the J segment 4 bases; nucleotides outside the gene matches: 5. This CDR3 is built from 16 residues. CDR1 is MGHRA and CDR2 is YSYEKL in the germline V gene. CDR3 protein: CASSQDTSGSPYEQYF. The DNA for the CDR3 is TGCGCCAGCAGCCAAGATACTAGCGGGAGTCCGTACGAGCAGTACTTC.

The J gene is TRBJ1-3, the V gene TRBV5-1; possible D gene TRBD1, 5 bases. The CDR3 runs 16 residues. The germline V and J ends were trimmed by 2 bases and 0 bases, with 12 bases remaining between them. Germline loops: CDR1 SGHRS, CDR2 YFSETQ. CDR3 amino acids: CASSFQGTGSGNTIYF. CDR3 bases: TGCGCCAGCAGCTTCCAGGGTACGGGCTCTGGAAACACCATATATTTT.

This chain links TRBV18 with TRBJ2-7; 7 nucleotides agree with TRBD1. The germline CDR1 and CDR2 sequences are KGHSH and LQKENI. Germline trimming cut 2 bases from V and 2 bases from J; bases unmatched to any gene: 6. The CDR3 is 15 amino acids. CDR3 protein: CASSPFPGGTYEQYF. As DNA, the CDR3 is TGTGCCAGCTCACCATTTCCAGGGGGAACCTACGAGCAGTACTTC.

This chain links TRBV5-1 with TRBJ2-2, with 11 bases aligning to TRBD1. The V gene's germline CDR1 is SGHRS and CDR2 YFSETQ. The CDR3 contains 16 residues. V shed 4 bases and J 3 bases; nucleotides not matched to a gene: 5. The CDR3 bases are TGCGCCAGCAGCCCGGCGGGACAGGGGGACACCGGGGAGCTGTTTTTT. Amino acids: CASSPAGQGDTGELFF.

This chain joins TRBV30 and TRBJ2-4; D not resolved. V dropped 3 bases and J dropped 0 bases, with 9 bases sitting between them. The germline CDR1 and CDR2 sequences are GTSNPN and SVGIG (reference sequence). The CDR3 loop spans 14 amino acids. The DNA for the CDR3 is TGTGCCTGGAGAGGAACTTTAGCCAAAAACATTCAGTACTTC. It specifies CAWRGTLAKNIQYF.

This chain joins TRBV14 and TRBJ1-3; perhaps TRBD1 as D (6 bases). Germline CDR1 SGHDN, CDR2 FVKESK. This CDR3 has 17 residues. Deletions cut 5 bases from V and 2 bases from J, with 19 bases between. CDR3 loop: CASSASPGHRPGNTIYF. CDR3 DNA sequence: TGTGCCAGCAGCGCGTCCCCGGGACACCGGCCTGGAAACACCATATATTTT. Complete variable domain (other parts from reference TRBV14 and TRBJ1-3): EAGVTQFPSHSVIEKGQTVTLRCDPISGHDNLYWYRRVMGKEIKFLLHFVKESKQDESGMPNNRFLAERTGGTYSTLKVQPAELEDSGVYFCASSASPGHRPGNTIYFGEGSWLTVV.

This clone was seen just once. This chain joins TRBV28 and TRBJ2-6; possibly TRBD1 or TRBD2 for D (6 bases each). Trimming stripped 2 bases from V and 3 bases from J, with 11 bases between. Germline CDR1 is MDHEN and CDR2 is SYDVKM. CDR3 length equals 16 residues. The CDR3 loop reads CASSLIGGLGANVLTF. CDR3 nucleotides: TGTGCCAGCAGTTTAATTGGGGGGCTTGGGGCCAACGTCCTGACTTTC.

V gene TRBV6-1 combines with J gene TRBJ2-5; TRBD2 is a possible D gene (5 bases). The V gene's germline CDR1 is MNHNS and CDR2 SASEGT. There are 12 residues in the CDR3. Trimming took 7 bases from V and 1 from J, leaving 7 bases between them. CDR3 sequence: CASKDFQETQYF. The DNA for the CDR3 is TGTGCCAGCAAGGACTTCCAAGAGACCCAGTACTTC.

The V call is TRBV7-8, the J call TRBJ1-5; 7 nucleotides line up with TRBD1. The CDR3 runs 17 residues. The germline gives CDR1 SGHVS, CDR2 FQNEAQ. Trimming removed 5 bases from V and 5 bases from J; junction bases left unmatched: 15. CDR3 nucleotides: TGTGCCAGCAGCCCACAGGGGCAGGGACGGGGATATCAGCCCCAGCATTTT. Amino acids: CASSPQGQGRGYQPQHF.

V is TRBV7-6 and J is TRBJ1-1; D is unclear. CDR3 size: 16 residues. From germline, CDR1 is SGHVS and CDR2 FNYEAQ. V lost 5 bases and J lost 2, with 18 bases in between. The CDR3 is CASSHPSINSNTEAFF. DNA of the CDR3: TGTGCCAGCAGCCACCCATCGATTAACAGCAACACTGAAGCTTTCTTT.